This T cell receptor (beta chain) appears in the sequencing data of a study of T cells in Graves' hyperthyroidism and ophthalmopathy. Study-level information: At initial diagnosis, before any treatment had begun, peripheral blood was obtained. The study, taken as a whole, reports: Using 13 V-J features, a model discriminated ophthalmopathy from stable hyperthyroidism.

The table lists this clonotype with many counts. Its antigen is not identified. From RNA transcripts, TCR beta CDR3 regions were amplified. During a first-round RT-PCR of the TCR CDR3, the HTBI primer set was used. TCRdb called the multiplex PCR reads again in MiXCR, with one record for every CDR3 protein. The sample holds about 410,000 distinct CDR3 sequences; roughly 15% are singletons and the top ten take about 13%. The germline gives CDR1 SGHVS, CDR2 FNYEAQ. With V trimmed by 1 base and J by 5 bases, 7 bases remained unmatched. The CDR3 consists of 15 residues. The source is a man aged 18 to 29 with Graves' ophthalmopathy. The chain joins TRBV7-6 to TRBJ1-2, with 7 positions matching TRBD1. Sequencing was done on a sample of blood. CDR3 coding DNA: TGTGCCAGCAGCTTAGATCCGGGACAGACGTATGGCTACACCTTC. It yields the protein CASSLDPGQTYGYTF.